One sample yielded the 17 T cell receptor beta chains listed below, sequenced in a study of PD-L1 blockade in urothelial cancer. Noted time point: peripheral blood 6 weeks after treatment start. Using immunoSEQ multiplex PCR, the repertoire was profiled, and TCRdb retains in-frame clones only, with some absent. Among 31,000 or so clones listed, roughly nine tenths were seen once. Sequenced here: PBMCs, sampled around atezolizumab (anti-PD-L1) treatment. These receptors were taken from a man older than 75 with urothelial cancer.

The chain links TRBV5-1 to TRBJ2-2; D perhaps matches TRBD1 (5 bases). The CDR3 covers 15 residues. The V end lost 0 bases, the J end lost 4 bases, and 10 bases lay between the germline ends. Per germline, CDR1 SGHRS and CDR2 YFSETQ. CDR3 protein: CASSLAQGSTGELFF. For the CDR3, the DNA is TGCGCCAGCAGCTTGGCGCAGGGCTCCACCGGGGAGCTGTTTTTT. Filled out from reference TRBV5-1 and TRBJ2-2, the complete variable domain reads KAGVTQTPRYLIKTRGQQVTLSCSPISGHRSVSWYQQTPGQGLQFLFEYFSETQRNKGNFPGRFSGRQFSNSRSEMNVSTLELGDSALYLCASSLAQGSTGELFFGEGSRLTVL.

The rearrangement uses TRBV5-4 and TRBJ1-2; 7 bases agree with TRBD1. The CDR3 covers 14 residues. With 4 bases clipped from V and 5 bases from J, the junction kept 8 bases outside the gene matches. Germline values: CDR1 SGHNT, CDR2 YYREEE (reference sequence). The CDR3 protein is CASSMGTVTYGYTF. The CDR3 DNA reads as TGTGCCAGCAGCATGGGGACAGTGACTTATGGCTACACCTTC. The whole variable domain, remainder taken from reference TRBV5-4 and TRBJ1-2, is ETGVTQSPTHLIKTRGQQVTLRCSSQSGHNTVSWYQQALGQGPQFIFQYYREEENGRGNFPPRFSGLQFPNYSSELNVNALELDDSALYLCASSMGTVTYGYTFGSGTRLTVV.

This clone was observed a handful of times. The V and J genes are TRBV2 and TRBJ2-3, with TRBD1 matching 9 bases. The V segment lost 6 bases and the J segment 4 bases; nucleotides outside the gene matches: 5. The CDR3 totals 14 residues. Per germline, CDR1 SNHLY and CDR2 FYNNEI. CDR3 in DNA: TGTGCCAGCAGGGGATGGGACAGGGCAGATACGCAGTATTTT. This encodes CASRGWDRADTQYF.

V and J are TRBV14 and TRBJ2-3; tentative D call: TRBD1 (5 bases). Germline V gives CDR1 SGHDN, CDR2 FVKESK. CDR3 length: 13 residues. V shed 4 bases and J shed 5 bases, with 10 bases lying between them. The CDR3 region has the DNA TGTGCCAGCAGCCCTTTGGGGCGAGATACGCAGTATTTT. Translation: CASSPLGRDTQYF.

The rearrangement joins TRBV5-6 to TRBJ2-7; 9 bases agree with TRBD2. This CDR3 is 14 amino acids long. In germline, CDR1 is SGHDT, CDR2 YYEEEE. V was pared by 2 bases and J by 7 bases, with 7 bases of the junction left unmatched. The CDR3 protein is CASSLVAGEKEQYF. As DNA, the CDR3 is TGTGCCAGCAGCTTAGTAGCGGGAGAAAAGGAGCAGTACTTC.

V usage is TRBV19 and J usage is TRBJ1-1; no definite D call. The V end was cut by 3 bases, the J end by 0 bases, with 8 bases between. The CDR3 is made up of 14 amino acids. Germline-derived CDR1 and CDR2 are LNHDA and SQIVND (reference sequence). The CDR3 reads CASSMVGLNTEAFF. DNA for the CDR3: TGTGCCAGTAGTATGGTGGGCTTGAACACTGAAGCTTTCTTT.

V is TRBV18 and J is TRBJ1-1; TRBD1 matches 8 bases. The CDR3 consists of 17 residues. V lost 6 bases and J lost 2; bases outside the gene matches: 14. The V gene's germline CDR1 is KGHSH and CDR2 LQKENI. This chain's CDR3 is CASSLSSAGQGNTEAFF. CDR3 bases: TGTGCCAGCTCCTTAAGTTCGGCCGGACAGGGCAACACTGAAGCTTTCTTT.

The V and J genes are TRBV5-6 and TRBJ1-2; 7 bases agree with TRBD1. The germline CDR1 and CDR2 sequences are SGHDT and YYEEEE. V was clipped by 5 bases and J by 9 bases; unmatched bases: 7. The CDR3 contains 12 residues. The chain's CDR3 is CASRYDRESYTF. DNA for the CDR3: TGTGCCAGCAGGTATGACAGGGAGAGCTACACCTTC.

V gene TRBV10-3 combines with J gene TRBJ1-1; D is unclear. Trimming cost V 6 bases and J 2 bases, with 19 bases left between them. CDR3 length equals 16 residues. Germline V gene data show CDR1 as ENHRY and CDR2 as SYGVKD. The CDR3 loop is CAIRATWTAQNTEAFF. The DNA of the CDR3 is TGTGCCATCAGGGCCACCTGGACTGCGCAAAACACTGAAGCTTTCTTT.

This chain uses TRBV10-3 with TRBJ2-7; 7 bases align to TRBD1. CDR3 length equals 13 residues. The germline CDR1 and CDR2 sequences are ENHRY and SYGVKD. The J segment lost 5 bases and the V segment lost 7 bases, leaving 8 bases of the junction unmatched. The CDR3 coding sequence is TGTGCCATCACGCAGGGGGAAAAGGACGAGCAGTACTTC. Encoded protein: CAITQGEKDEQYF.

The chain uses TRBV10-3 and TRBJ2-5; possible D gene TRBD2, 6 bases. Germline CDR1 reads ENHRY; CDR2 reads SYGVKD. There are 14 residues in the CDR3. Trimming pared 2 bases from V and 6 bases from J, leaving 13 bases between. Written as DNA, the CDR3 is TGTGCCATCAGTGAGGAGGGACTTAAACAGACCCAGTACTTC. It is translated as CAISEEGLKQTQYF.

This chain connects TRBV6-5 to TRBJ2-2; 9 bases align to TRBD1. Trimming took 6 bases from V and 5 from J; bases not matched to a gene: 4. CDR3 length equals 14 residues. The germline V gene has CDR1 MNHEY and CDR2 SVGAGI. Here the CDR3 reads CASRRDRETGELFF. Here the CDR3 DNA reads TGTGCCAGCAGACGGGACAGGGAGACCGGGGAGCTGTTTTTT.

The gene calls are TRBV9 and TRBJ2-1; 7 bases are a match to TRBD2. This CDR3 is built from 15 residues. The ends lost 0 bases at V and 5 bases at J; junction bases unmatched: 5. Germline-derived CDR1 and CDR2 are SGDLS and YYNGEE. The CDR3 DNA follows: TGTGCCAGCAGCGTAGAACTAGCGTATAACAATGAGCAGTTCTTC. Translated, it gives CASSVELAYNNEQFF.

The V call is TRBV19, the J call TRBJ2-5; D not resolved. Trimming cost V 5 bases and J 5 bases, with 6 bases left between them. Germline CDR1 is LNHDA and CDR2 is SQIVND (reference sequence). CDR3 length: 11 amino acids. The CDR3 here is CASSERETQYF. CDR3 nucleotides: TGTGCCAGTAGTGAACGGGAGACCCAGTACTTC. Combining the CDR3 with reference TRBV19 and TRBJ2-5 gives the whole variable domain DGGITQSPKYLFRKEGQNVTLSCEQNLNHDAMYWYRQDPGQGLRLIYYSQIVNDFQKGDIAEGYSVSREKKESFPLTVTSAQKNPTAFYLCASSERETQYFGPGTRLLVL.

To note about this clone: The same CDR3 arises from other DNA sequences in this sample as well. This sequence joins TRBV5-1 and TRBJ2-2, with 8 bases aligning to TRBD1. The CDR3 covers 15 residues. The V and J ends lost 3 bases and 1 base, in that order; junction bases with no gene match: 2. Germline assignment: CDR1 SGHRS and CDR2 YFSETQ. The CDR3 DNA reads TGCGCCAGCAGCTCTGGACAGGGGAACACCGGGGAGCTGTTTTTT. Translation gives CASSSGQGNTGELFF.

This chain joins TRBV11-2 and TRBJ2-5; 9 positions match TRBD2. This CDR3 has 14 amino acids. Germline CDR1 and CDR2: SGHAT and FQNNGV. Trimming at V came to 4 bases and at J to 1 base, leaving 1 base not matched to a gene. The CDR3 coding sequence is TGTGCCAGCAGCTATAGCGGGGGCCAAGAGACCCAGTACTTC. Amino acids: CASSYSGGQETQYF.

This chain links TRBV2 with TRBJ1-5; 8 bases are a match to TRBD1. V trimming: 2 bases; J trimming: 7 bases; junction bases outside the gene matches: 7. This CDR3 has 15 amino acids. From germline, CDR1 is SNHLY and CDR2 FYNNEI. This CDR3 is CASSEWPRQGQPQHF. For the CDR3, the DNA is TGTGCCAGCAGTGAATGGCCGAGACAGGGGCAGCCCCAGCATTTT.